These 27 T cell receptor beta chains share one sample of origin, sequenced in a study of T cells in Graves' hyperthyroidism and ophthalmopathy. Amplification of TCR beta CDR3 regions used RNA as the template. A set of HTBI primers served as the primers for a first-round RT-PCR of the TCR CDR3. TCRdb ran MiXCR on the multiplex PCR reads and lists one entry per CDR3 protein. Of more than 600,000 distinct CDR3 sequences in the sample, approximately 16% were seen once. Input material: blood. The receptors here all came from a young man with Graves' hyperthyroidism.

A few counts support this clonotype. The rearrangement links TRBV5-1 to TRBJ2-7; 9 bases agree with TRBD1. This CDR3 spans 16 amino acids. Germline V CDR1 and CDR2: SGHRS, YFSETQ. The ends lost 4 bases at V and 6 bases at J; junction bases unmatched: 14. CDR3 in amino acids: CASSPRSGTGKGEQYF. In DNA form, the CDR3 reads TGCGCCAGCAGCCCGAGGTCTGGGACAGGGAAGGGCGAGCAGTACTTC.

The chain uses TRBV7-8 and TRBJ2-5; TRBD2 agrees at 14 bases. The CDR3 length is 16 residues. The V gene end was trimmed by 4 bases and the J gene end by 5 bases; junction bases not matched to a gene: 6. The germline V gene has CDR1 SGHVS and CDR2 FQNEAQ. The CDR3 spells CASSSTSGRAWETQYF. The CDR3 coding sequence is TGTGCCAGCAGCTCGACTAGCGGGAGGGCTTGGGAGACCCAGTACTTC. The full variable domain, rest sourced from reference TRBV7-8 and TRBJ2-5, is GAGVSQSPRYKVAKRGQDVALRCDPISGHVSLFWYQQALGQGPEFLTYFQNEAQLDKSGLPSDRFFAERPEGSVSTLKIQRTQQEDSAVYLCASSSTSGRAWETQYFGPGTRLLVL.

The rearrangement uses TRBV20-1 and TRBJ2-3, with 12 bases fitting TRBD1. The germline V gene encodes CDR1 DFQATT and CDR2 SNEGSKA (reference sequence). This CDR3 contains 16 residues. V was clipped by 1 base and J by 4 bases; unmatched bases: 6. The chain's CDR3 is CSARGGTGGDPDTQYF. The CDR3 DNA reads as TGCAGTGCTAGAGGGGGGACAGGGGGCGACCCAGATACGCAGTATTTT.

This clonotype was detected ten times or more. V and J are TRBV11-3 and TRBJ1-2; perhaps TRBD1 as D (6 bases). V lost 1 base and J 9 bases, leaving 12 bases between the germline ends. The CDR3 covers 13 residues. CDR1 and CDR2 from the germline V gene are SGHNT and YENEEA. CDR3 in DNA: TGTGCCAGCAGCTTAGTCCCGGGGGCTAGCTACACCTTC. This translates into CASSLVPGASYTF.

The chain links TRBV3-1 to TRBJ1-4; 7 bases align to TRBD1. The CDR3 length is 15 residues. Germline CDR1 and CDR2: LGHDT and YNNKEL (reference sequence). J lost 9 bases, V lost 0 bases, and 7 bases had no gene match. CDR3 in amino acids: CASSQDWDSLQKLFF. DNA of the CDR3: TGTGCCAGCAGCCAAGATTGGGACAGCCTTCAAAAACTGTTTTTT.

Many counts were recorded for this clonotype. The junction departs from the called germline gene at one end, perhaps through a read error. The rearrangement uses TRBV5-1 and TRBJ2-7; 11 bases map to TRBD2. This CDR3 contains 16 residues. Per germline, CDR1 SGHRS and CDR2 YFSETQ. The CDR3 protein is CASSLAVAGGPGEQYF. CDR3 nucleotides: TGTGCCAGCAGCTTGGCGGTAGCGGGAGGGCCGGGCGAGCAGTACTTC.

This clonotype was observed at least ten times. This sequence joins TRBV5-1 and TRBJ2-7; D is unclear. The CDR3 loop spans 15 amino acids. Trimming shortened V by 0 bases and J by 0 bases, and 10 bases separated the two germline ends. Germline V lookup: CDR1 SGHRS, CDR2 YFSETQ. The CDR3 nucleotides are TGCGCCAGCAGCTTGGGGCTCCCACCCTCCTACGAGCAGTACTTC. Amino acid sequence: CASSLGLPPSYEQYF. Combining the CDR3 with reference TRBV5-1 and TRBJ2-7 gives the whole variable domain KAGVTQTPRYLIKTRGQQVTLSCSPISGHRSVSWYQQTPGQGLQFLFEYFSETQRNKGNFPGRFSGRQFSNSRSEMNVSTLELGDSALYLCASSLGLPPSYEQYFGPGTRLTVT.

This clonotype occurred many times. This chain connects TRBV6-2 or TRBV6-3 to TRBJ2-7, with TRBD2 as a possible D gene (6 bases). V was cut by 0 bases and J by 3 bases, with 9 bases left in between. The CDR3 covers 14 residues. CDR1 and CDR2 (germline): MNHEY, SVGEGT. The CDR3 here is CASSYSGLFYEQYF. CDR3 in DNA: TGTGCCAGCAGTTACTCGGGACTTTTCTACGAGCAGTACTTC.

There are many counts of this clonotype. The chain has TRBV28 and TRBJ1-4; D is ambiguous. V gave up 6 bases and J gave up 7 bases, with 12 bases separating them. From germline, CDR1 is MDHEN and CDR2 SYDVKM. The CDR3 has 13 amino acids. The CDR3 nucleotides are TGTGCCAGCAGCCCGCTGGAGGGTGAAAAACTGTTTTTT. It yields the protein CASSPLEGEKLFF.

This clonotype appeared a few times. The chain uses TRBV4-2 and TRBJ2-5; D is unclear. Trimming cost V 0 bases and J 5 bases, with 16 bases left between them. The germline V gene encodes CDR1 LGHNA and CDR2 YNFKEQ. The CDR3 is 16 residues long. Here the CDR3 DNA reads TGTGCCAGCAGCCAAGAAGACCTTCTAATCGCGGAGACCCAGTACTTC. Protein: CASSQEDLLIAETQYF.

This clonotype was counted between two and nine times. This rearrangement joins TRBV18 to TRBJ1-2; tentative D call: TRBD1 (6 bases). Trimming removed 4 bases at V and 2 bases at J, with 14 bases between. This CDR3 is 15 amino acids long. Germline CDR1 is KGHSH and CDR2 is LQKENI. CDR3 nucleotide sequence: TGTGCCAGCTCACGAAGCGGGGGGCCAAACTATGGCTACACCTTC. Its translation is CASSRSGGPNYGYTF.

This clonotype was seen more than once but under ten times. The CDR3 is CASRFSSGRAGEQFF. The CDR3 nucleotides read TGTGCCAGCAGATTCTCTAGCGGGAGGGCCGGTGAGCAGTTCTTC. The chain has TRBV6-1 and TRBJ2-1; TRBD2 agrees at 12 bases. The J segment lost 9 bases and the V segment lost 6 bases, leaving 9 bases of the junction unmatched. Germline CDR1 is MNHNS and CDR2 is SASEGT. The CDR3 runs to 15 residues.

This clonotype was seen a handful of times. This sequence joins TRBV5-1 and TRBJ2-3; 8 bases line up with TRBD2. CDR1 and CDR2 from the germline V gene are SGHRS and YFSETQ. The CDR3 covers 15 residues. Germline trimming cut 4 bases from V and 6 bases from J; bases unmatched to any gene: 10. In DNA, the CDR3 is TGCGCCAGCAGCCTCGGTAGCGGGACTACGGATACGCAGTATTTT. This encodes CASSLGSGTTDTQYF.

This clonotype was detected many times. The V gene is TRBV28, the J gene TRBJ2-7; D gene uncertain. Trimming stripped 5 bases from V and 6 bases from J, with 20 bases between. This CDR3 contains 15 residues. The V gene's germline CDR1 is MDHEN and CDR2 SYDVKM. The CDR3 DNA reads as TGTGCCAGCAGTAATGCCCGCGGACCGAGCCTCGAGCAGTACTTC. Protein product: CASSNARGPSLEQYF.

This clonotype was observed many times. V gene TRBV11-1 combines with J gene TRBJ1-1; 9 bases map to TRBD1. The V and J ends lost 5 bases and 7 bases, in that order; junction bases with no gene match: 8. Germline CDR1 SGHAT, CDR2 FQDESV (reference sequence). The CDR3 contains 14 residues. The CDR3 coding sequence is TGTGCCAGCAGCCCCGGGACAGGGCCCTATGAAGCTTTCTTT. This sequence encodes CASSPGTGPYEAFF.

This clonotype was seen at least ten times. This chain links TRBV18 with TRBJ1-4; D is unresolved. The CDR3 is 11 residues long. Trimming took off 2 bases at V and 11 bases at J, with 6 bases between the two ends. The germline CDR1 and CDR2 sequences are KGHSH and LQKENI. DNA of the CDR3: TGTGCCAGCTCACCAGGCTATAAACTGTTTTTT. It specifies CASSPGYKLFF.

This clonotype came up many times. The chain joins TRBV28 to TRBJ2-5; 11 nucleotides line up with TRBD2. CDR3 length equals 15 residues. The V gene's germline CDR1 is MDHEN and CDR2 SYDVKM. V gave up 10 bases and J gave up 2 bases; unmatched junction bases: 9. This chain's CDR3 is CAIGLSGRGQETQYF. The CDR3 coding sequence is TGTGCCATCGGCCTTAGCGGGAGGGGGCAAGAGACCCAGTACTTC.

This clonotype showed up many times. J is TRBJ1-1 and V is TRBV30; D unresolved. V lost 2 bases to trimming and J lost 1 base, with 8 bases between them. CDR1 is GTSNPN, CDR2 SVGIG, per germline (reference sequence). The CDR3 has 13 residues. This CDR3 reads CAWSPYPNTEAFF. The CDR3 nucleotides are TGTGCCTGGAGTCCTTACCCGAACACTGAAGCTTTCTTT.

The rearrangement links TRBV14 to TRBJ2-1, with TRBD2 matching over 10 bases. Germline V lookup: CDR1 SGHDN, CDR2 FVKESK. There are 16 residues in the CDR3. V was pared by 2 bases and J by 5 bases, with 6 bases of the junction left unmatched. CDR3 sequence: CASSQRGGLANNEQFF. The CDR3 bases are TGTGCCAGCAGCCAAAGAGGGGGACTAGCGAACAATGAGCAGTTCTTC.

This clonotype was found a few times. Sequence at one end of the junction differs from germline and may be a read error. This chain connects TRBV12-3 or TRBV12-4 to TRBJ1-4, with D unclear. This CDR3 has 16 residues. CDR3 nucleotides: TGTGCCAGCAGCTTAGTGCCTCGAACAACTAATGAAAAACTGTTTTTT. It is translated as CASSLVPRTTNEKLFF.

The chain recombines TRBV6-9 with TRBJ1-3; D possibly corresponds to TRBD1 (6 bases). Germline V lookup: CDR1 MNHGY, CDR2 SVAAGI. Trimming removed 4 bases from V and 13 bases from J, with 17 bases in between. The CDR3 length is 13 residues. CDR3 loop: CASSSRGAGGIYF. The CDR3 nucleotides read TGTGCCAGCAGTTCTCGGGGGGCCGGGGGGATATATTTT.

The rearrangement joins TRBV19 to TRBJ1-2; 12 bases fit TRBD1. Germline V gene lookup returns CDR1 LNHDA and CDR2 SQIVND (reference sequence). This CDR3 has 14 residues. After removal of 8 bases from V and 5 bases from J, the junction contained 6 bases not matched to a gene. The CDR3 DNA sequence: TGTGCCAGTTCCGGGACAGGGGGCTGGTATGGCTACACCTTC. This codes for CASSGTGGWYGYTF.

This clonotype occurred many times. The V gene is TRBV12-3 or TRBV12-4, the J gene TRBJ2-3; TRBD2 might be the D (5 bases). The CDR3 runs 16 residues. V was pared by 6 bases and J by 8 bases, with 24 bases between. The CDR3, as DNA: TGTGCCAGCAGCCCTCCCGAGCCTAGCCCCATGATTACGCAGTATTTT. Protein: CASSPPEPSPMITQYF.

This clonotype has more than one count but fewer than ten. The gene calls are TRBV15 and TRBJ1-1; D perhaps matches TRBD1 (6 bases). V was clipped by 3 bases and J by 1 base, with 21 bases between them. The CDR3 loop spans 18 amino acids. CDR1 and CDR2 from the germline V gene are LNHNV and YYDKDF (reference sequence). In nucleotides, the CDR3 is TGTGCCACCAGCAGGGATCCCCCCGGGGACAATAAGAACACTGAAGCTTTCTTT. Protein: CATSRDPPGDNKNTEAFF. Looking up the rest from reference TRBV15 and TRBJ1-1 gives the full variable domain: DAMVIQNPRYQVTQFGKPVTLSCSQTLNHNVMYWYQQKSSQAPKLLFHYYDKDFNNEADTPDNFQSRRPNTSFCFLDIRSPGLGDTAMYLCATSRDPPGDNKNTEAFFGQGTRLTVV.

This clonotype was seen a few times. V gene TRBV10-3 combines with J gene TRBJ2-1; 13 bases map to TRBD2. Germline V CDR1 and CDR2: ENHRY, SYGVKD. The ends lost 4 bases at V and 9 bases at J; junction bases unmatched: 0. The CDR3 covers 13 residues. Here the CDR3 reads CAISGLAGGEQFF. CDR3 bases: TGTGCCATCAGTGGACTAGCGGGAGGTGAGCAGTTCTTC.

This clonotype was counted only a few times. The CDR3 protein is CASSEPHRSYEQYF. The CDR3 coding sequence is TGTGCCAGCAGTGAACCCCACAGGTCCTACGAGCAGTACTTC. The chain recombines TRBV6-1 with TRBJ2-7; TRBD1 might be the D (5 bases). The CDR3 contains 14 residues. CDR1 and CDR2 from the germline V gene are MNHNS and SASEGT. Trimming shortened V by 2 bases and J by 1 base, and 9 bases separated the two germline ends.

This clonotype was recorded at least ten times. The chain is built from TRBV6-1 and TRBJ2-3, with TRBD1 matching 10 bases. V was clipped by 5 bases and J by 7 bases; unmatched bases: 12. Germline CDR1 is MNHNS and CDR2 is SASEGT. The CDR3 has 16 amino acids. CDR3 sequence: CASSSHPGQGRNTQYF. For the CDR3, the DNA is TGTGCCAGCAGTTCCCACCCGGGACAGGGGAGGAATACGCAGTATTTT.